This is a list of T cell receptor beta chains from one sample in a study of T and B cells in COVID-19 patients. TCRdb re-analysed the multiplex PCR reads in MiXCR, keeping a single row per CDR3 protein. The table includes some 1,000 distinct CDR3 sequences, 28% detected once. The sequencing input was blood. All receptors come from a human donor with active COVID-19. Each CDR3 is given with its conserved first and last residue. D genes are given only for firm matches. Size tells how often a clone was seen (once, few, many) or the class of an expanded clone, and some rows leave it out.

V gene	D gene	J gene	clone size	CDR3 protein	CDR3 DNA
TRBV6-5	NA	TRBJ2-3	medium-sized	CASSQQNTQYF	TGTGCCAGCAGCCAGCAGAATACGCAGTATTTT
TRBV13	NA	TRBJ2-1	large	CASSLEGVSGNEQFF	TGTGCCAGCAGCTTAGAAGGGGTCAGTGGGAATGAGCAGTTCTTC
TRBV4-3	NA	TRBJ2-6	medium-sized	CASSQEHQGEGGANVLTF	TGCGCCAGCAGCCAAGAACACCAGGGGGAGGGGGGGGCCAACGTCCTGACTTTC
TRBV4-3	TRBD2	TRBJ2-1	NA	CASSLGLAEEQFF	TGCGCCAGCAGCCTGGGACTAGCCGAGGAGCAGTTCTTC
TRBV6-2/TRBV6-3	TRBD2	TRBJ2-7	large	CASSSRTSGGYEQYF	TGTGCCAGCAGCTCTCGGACTAGCGGGGGGTACGAGCAGTACTTC
TRBV6-5	TRBD2	TRBJ2-1	NA	CASSEAGGANEQFF	TGTGCCAGCAGTGAAGCCGGGGGGGCGAATGAGCAGTTCTTC
TRBV27	TRBD1	TRBJ1-3	NA	CASRLHRGQGNTIYF	TGTGCCAGCAGGCTCCACAGGGGGCAAGGAAACACCATATATTTT
TRBV28	TRBD2	TRBJ2-3	medium-sized	CASSAASGRADTQYF	TGTGCCAGCAGTGCCGCTAGCGGGAGAGCAGATACGCAGTATTTT
TRBV6-5	TRBD2	TRBJ2-1	few	CASSYWTSGGANEQFF	TGTGCCAGCAGTTACTGGACTAGCGGGGGGGCGAATGAGCAGTTCTTC
TRBV28	TRBD2	TRBJ2-1	few	CASHAGGSSYNEQFF	TGTGCCAGCCACGCCGGGGGGAGCTCCTACAATGAGCAGTTCTTC
TRBV6-5	NA	TRBJ1-4	large	CASSPNLPGEEKLFF	TGTGCCAGCAGCCCTAATCTTCCAGGGGAGGAAAAACTGTTTTTT
TRBV11-2	TRBD1	TRBJ2-1	NA	CASSFTRDRANEQFF	TGTGCCAGCAGCTTTACCAGGGACAGGGCGAATGAGCAGTTCTTC
TRBV28	NA	TRBJ1-6	NA	CASSFIPGGDSPLHF	TGTGCCAGCAGTTTTATACCGGGAGGCGATTCACCCCTCCACTTT
TRBV5-4	TRBD2	TRBJ2-3	large	CASSIPSQGAGVDTQYF	TGTGCCAGCAGCATACCATCACAGGGAGCGGGAGTAGATACGCAGTATTTT
TRBV7-3	TRBD1	TRBJ2-1	NA	CASSLQGANEQFF	TGTGCCAGCAGCTTACAGGGGGCTAATGAGCAGTTCTTC
TRBV13	NA	TRBJ2-7	large	CASSQEGEAYEQYF	TGTGCCAGCAGCCAGGAAGGGGAAGCCTACGAGCAGTACTTC
TRBV7-2	NA	TRBJ2-7	few	CASSWAAGISYEQYF	TGTGCCAGCAGCTGGGCGGCAGGAATATCCTACGAGCAGTACTTC
TRBV20-1	NA	TRBJ2-3	NA	CSASRAVVDTQYF	TGCAGTGCTAGCCGAGCGGTGGTAGATACGCAGTATTTT
TRBV11-2	NA	TRBJ1-1	NA	CASSLFTGNTEAFF	TGTGCCAGCAGCTTATTTACAGGGAACACTGAAGCTTTCTTT
TRBV30	NA	TRBJ1-3	large	CAWSSDLLTFNTIYF	TGTGCCTGGAGTTCGGATCTGTTAACGTTCAACACCATATATTTT
TRBV6-5	TRBD2	TRBJ2-2	large	CASSYESSGGSNTGELFF	TGTGCCAGCAGTTACGAGTCCAGCGGGGGATCGAACACCGGGGAGCTGTTTTTT
TRBV12-3/TRBV12-4	TRBD1	TRBJ1-2	large	CASSLTGRSGYTF	TGTGCCAGCAGCCTGACAGGGAGGTCTGGCTACACCTTC